This TCR beta chain comes out of a study of regulatory T cells in long-lasting Graves disease. Findings of the study overall: For persistent Graves' patients, TCR diversity was lower than for newly diagnosed ones. Favoring TRBV28, TRBJ1-2 and TRBJ2-5 was a feature seen in persistent disease.

Trimming took off 8 bases at V and 9 bases at J, with 14 bases between the two ends. CDR1 and CDR2 (germline): MDHEN, SYDVKM. This CDR3 is 13 amino acids long. The time point was: persistent/refractory GD, antithyroid drugs over 5 years with positive TRAb. Extracted PBMC RNA gave rise to the TCR library. Under American Thyroid Association guidelines, Graves' disease was diagnosed. The TCR beta library used iRepertoire HTBI primers with Arm-PCR amplification of CDR3. In the authors' workflow: Identified across the samples were over 50 TRBV segments and around 14 TRBJ segments. TCRdb independently ran MiXCR on the multiplex PCR reads; one entry per CDR3 protein. These V and J calls rely on TCRdb rather than the paper's analysis. Of fewer than 550,000 distinct CDR3 sequences listed, 20% to 25% are singletons. The table lists this clonotype with many counts. The antigen is undetermined.

The genes are TRBV28 and TRBJ1-6; unclear D gene. The sequence was collected from a female donor with Graves disease. The source was peripheral blood mononuclear cells (PBMCs), collected when the disease was refractory, from a patient treated with antithyroid drugs. DNA for the CDR3: TGTGCCAGCTCCTCCGTCCCGGGTTCACCCCTCCACTTT. Protein sequence: CASSSVPGSPLHF.